Here is one TCR beta chain with its context. The germline gene is not matched at one end of the junction; a read error may be the cause. The sample is drawn from a study of tumor-infiltrating lymphocytes in primary liver carcinoma. Study-wide context: Samples returned roughly 3.65 to 8 million productive TCRbeta reads each. Read depth did not differ significantly between tissue types.

The germline CDR1 and CDR2 sequences are SQVTM and ANQGSEA. The CDR3 runs to 15 residues. Each 20-30 mg portion of unsorted bulk tissue served as the source for co-extraction of RNA and DNA. Enrolled patients were chronically infected with HBV and treatment-naive. TCR beta cDNA was prepared out of 450 to 500 ng total RNA by means of a constant-region primer. TCR beta libraries came from three nested multiplex PCR rounds using slightly modified ARM-PCR. Forward primers for TRBV1-TRBV30 and a C-beta reverse primer served the first two PCR rounds, at about 9 cycles each. One entry per CDR3 protein, called by TCRdb with MiXCR from the multiplex PCR reads. The profile shows more than 95,000 distinct CDR3 sequences, roughly 80% of them singletons.

Sequencing was done on a sample of liver tumor tissue from sampling region 3. The subset: tumor region T3, left-lateral pole. This receptor was identified in a man between 40 and 49 years old with primary liver carcinoma and hepatitis B virus infection. V usage is TRBV29-1 and J usage is TRBJ2-2, with D maybe TRBD2 (5 bases). The CDR3 nucleotides are TGCAGCGTTGCGGGGAGTGTAGGACGAACCGCGGAGCTGTTTTTT. Translation gives CSVAGSVGRTAELFF.